This entry describes one TCR beta chain. Its antigen is unknown. Trimming shortened V by 3 bases and J by 8 bases, and 13 bases separated the two germline ends. Germline loops: CDR1 SGHTA, CDR2 FQGNSA. The CDR3 spans 14 residues. This specimen belongs to a study of Ad26.COV2.S vaccination and SARS-CoV-2 variants. Study-level results: Vaccinees showed greater spike-specific TCR breadth than placebo recipients.

Treatment noted: about 20 received Ad26.COV2.S at low or high dose, single or two shots; roughly five received placebo; per-sample allocation not given. After the first vaccine or placebo injection, samples were drawn on day 63. The sample came from a Boston adult aged 18-55 years. This table comes from immunoSEQ multiplex PCR, and its TCRdb copy is limited to in-frame clones, with some not included. Of some 420,000 clones in the sample, 70% to 90% were seen once. Sample: peripheral blood, taken in a trial of Ad26.COV2.S vaccine versus placebo. The sequence came from a person between 18 and 65 years old who received the Ad26.COV2.S COVID-19 vaccine or a placebo. This rearrangement joins TRBV7-2 to TRBJ1-4; the D gene is possibly TRBD1 (5 bases). CDR3: CASSLSGGEEKLFF. The CDR3, as DNA: TGTGCCAGCAGCTTGTCCGGGGGAGAAGAAAAACTGTTTTTT.